Listed below are T cell receptor beta chains from one sample, sequenced in a study of cytomegalovirus exposure and HLA in healthy donors. The assay was immunoSEQ multiplex PCR, and TCRdb's table has in-frame clones only and misses some. The sample shows under 250,000 clones, more than 75% of them seen only once. Sequences were obtained from PBMCs. These receptors were collected from a human donor in good health. Both conserved end residues are part of each CDR3. D genes are given only for firm matches. The size entry is marked missing in some rows and otherwise reads once, few, many or a size class.

clone size	V gene	D gene	J gene	CDR3 protein	CDR3 DNA
NA	TRBV30	NA	TRBJ2-7	CAWTLSGSYEQYF	TGTGCCTGGACCTTGTCGGGTTCCTACGAGCAGTACTTC
NA	TRBV7-9	NA	TRBJ2-7	CASSLVISYEQYF	TGTGCCAGCAGCTTAGTAATCAGCTACGAGCAGTACTTC
NA	TRBV19	NA	TRBJ2-1	CASSMWLAMLTRNEQFF	TGTGCCAGTAGTATGTGGCTAGCGATGCTCACACGCAATGAGCAGTTCTTC
NA	TRBV10-3	TRBD1	TRBJ1-6	CAISQGAGSPLHF	TGTGCCATCAGCCAGGGGGCAGGATCACCCCTCCACTTT
NA	TRBV7-2	NA	TRBJ2-7	CASSLGSGSGYEQYF	TGTGCCAGCAGCTTAGGGTCCGGGAGCGGGTACGAGCAGTACTTC
NA	TRBV27	NA	TRBJ1-2	CASSLQDDYTF	TGTGCCAGCAGCCTACAGGATGACTACACCTTC
NA	TRBV7-9	TRBD1	TRBJ1-2	CASSSTGTGPIYGYTF	TGTGCCAGCAGTTCGACCGGGACAGGGCCAATCTATGGCTACACCTTC
once	TRBV28	NA	TRBJ2-2	CASTPPLGANTGELFF	TGTGCCAGCACTCCCCCATTAGGGGCCAACACCGGGGAGCTGTTTTTT
NA	TRBV5-5	NA	TRBJ2-5	CASSLTGNVQETQYF	TGTGCCAGCAGCTTGACAGGGAACGTACAAGAGACCCAGTACTTC
NA	TRBV7-6	TRBD1	TRBJ1-2	CASSQLSGQGPLRHGYTF	TGTGCCAGCAGCCAACTCTCGGGACAGGGGCCTCTCCGACATGGCTACACCTTC
NA	TRBV19	NA	TRBJ1-4	CASSIREGEKLFF	TGTGCCAGTAGTATACGAGAGGGTGAAAAACTGTTTTTT